This T cell receptor (beta chain) was recorded in a study of B cell selection in AIRE deficiency. Findings and limits, study-wide: CDR3s were shorter in shared Treg sequences, reflecting few non-templated nucleotide insertions. Only TCRbeta was sequenced; about 33% of shared healthy Treg sequences appeared in Tconv.

J gave up 5 bases and V 4 bases, and 5 bases lay outside the gene matches. The V gene's germline CDR1 is SGHRS and CDR2 YFSETQ. This CDR3 has 13 residues. Sorted regulatory T cells were CD4-positive, CD25-high and CD127-low or negative. A note on this clone: Its antigen is unidentified.

Data came from immunoSEQ multiplex PCR; TCRdb stores just in-frame clones and leaves some out. In the table there are roughly 23,000 clones, around nine tenths of which are singletons. The chain joins TRBV5-1 to TRBJ1-1; 7 nucleotides align to TRBD1. The receptor comes from a human donor in good health. The material sequenced was CD4+CD25+ Tregs sorted from PBMCs. The CDR3 sequence is CASSGNRGTEAFF. CDR3 nucleotide sequence: TGCGCCAGCAGCGGGAACAGGGGAACTGAAGCTTTCTTT.